The sequence of this T cell receptor (beta chain) was determined in a study of T cell changes during pregnancy in multiple sclerosis (dated by TCRdb to the late 2010s). Broadly, across the study: The study examined how the T cell repertoire changed over the course of pregnancy in women with multiple sclerosis.

CDR1 and CDR2 (SGDLS, YYNGEE) derive from the germline V gene. Counted from cysteine to phenylalanine, this CDR3 has 15 amino acids. CDR3 DNA is the only sequence kept; it has 45 bases, read in frame from the first base. The germline V end is reduced by 4 bases and the J end by 4 bases; junction bases left unmatched: 8. Library method: the immunoSEQ multiplex PCR assay. The table comes from immuneACCESS by way of TCRdb, which keeps in-frame sequences with V and J called. Part of the clones is missing from these tables; in studies checked, under half for an unresolved V gene and the rest for unknown reasons. Counted in this sample were about 36,000 clones; 92% of them appeared once. The top ten clonotypes cover 0.43% of the sample. In the case of this clone: Its antigen specificity is not known. Base-call qualities are not available, and no considerably larger clone is one nucleotide away.

Here the chain combines TRBV9 and TRBJ2-3; TRBD2 matches 8 bases in the middle. Sequences were derived from CD4+ T cells from peripheral blood mononuclear cells, sampled in the third trimester of pregnancy. This sequence was found in a female donor in good health, enrolled as a control in a pregnancy study. Here is the DNA: TGTGCCAGCAGCCCCCGAAGTAGCGGGGCAGATACGCAGTATTTT. Its translation reads: CASSPRSSGADTQYF.